The 23 T cell receptor beta chains given below trace back to one sample, sequenced in a study of cytomegalovirus exposure and HLA in healthy donors. The data were produced by immunoSEQ multiplex PCR, yet TCRdb's version contains in-frame clones alone and is incomplete. The data hold 150,000 or so clones, with roughly 87% observed a single time. Source material: PBMCs. The source is a woman between 18 and 29 years old in good health and CMV-seropositive.

J is TRBJ1-2 and V is TRBV6-1; D is unresolved. This CDR3 contains 15 residues. V lost 2 bases and J lost 8, with 18 bases in between. The germline V gene encodes CDR1 MNHNS and CDR2 SASEGT. The CDR3: CASSEPGSRPKGYTF. The CDR3 bases are TGTGCCAGCAGTGAACCGGGGAGCCGCCCGAAGGGCTACACCTTC.

V and J are TRBV28 and TRBJ2-1; 8 bases line up with TRBD2. V was clipped by 5 bases and J by 12 bases; unmatched bases: 18. This CDR3 is 16 amino acids long. Germline lookup yields CDR1 MDHEN and CDR2 SYDVKM. The CDR3 sequence is CASSPQSGGGNRVQFF. The CDR3 nucleotides are TGTGCCAGCAGTCCCCAGAGCGGGGGTGGGAATAGAGTGCAGTTCTTC. Full variable domain (outside the CDR3, taken from reference TRBV28 and TRBJ2-1): DVKVTQSSRYLVKRTGEKVFLECVQDMDHENMFWYRQDPGLGLRLIYFSYDVKMKEKGDIPEGYSVSREKKERFSLILESASTNQTSMYLCASSPQSGGGNRVQFFGPGTRLTVL.

This chain joins TRBV6-5 and TRBJ2-1, with D maybe TRBD2 (7 bases). Between the trimmed V and J ends, which lost 0 bases and 2 bases, there was a span of 8 bases. From germline, CDR1 is MNHEY and CDR2 SVGAGI. This CDR3 spans 15 amino acids. The CDR3: CASSYSGGPYNEQFF. The CDR3 DNA is TGTGCCAGCAGTTACTCGGGGGGGCCCTACAATGAGCAGTTCTTC.

The CDR3 loop is CASSIDRVYSPLHF. DNA for the CDR3: TGTGCCAGTAGTATTGACAGGGTGTATTCACCCCTCCACTTT. The V gene is TRBV19, the J gene TRBJ1-6; the match to TRBD1 covers 7 bases. The CDR3 loop spans 14 amino acids. Germline V CDR1 and CDR2: LNHDA, SQIVND (reference sequence). V was clipped by 3 bases and J by 8 bases; unmatched bases: 4.

This clone was recorded only once. The chain carries TRBV6-5 and TRBJ1-4, with TRBD1 matching 9 bases. V dropped 4 bases and J dropped 8; count of bases not matched to a gene: 8. Germline CDR1 MNHEY, CDR2 SVGAGI. CDR3 length: 15 residues. The chain's CDR3 is CASSSGDRDGEKLFF. The DNA for the CDR3 is TGTGCCAGCAGTTCCGGGGACAGGGACGGCGAAAAACTGTTTTTT.

This chain joins TRBV27 and TRBJ2-7, with D maybe TRBD1 (6 bases). The CDR3 has 16 amino acids. The germline V and J ends were trimmed by 4 bases and 3 bases, with 19 bases remaining between them. The V gene's germline CDR1 is MNHEY and CDR2 SMNVEV (reference sequence). CDR3 nucleotide sequence: TGTGCCAGCAGTTCCCCCCCTGATACAGGGTACTACGAGCAGTACTTC. This codes for CASSSPPDTGYYEQYF.

This clone was seen only a few times. The chain carries TRBV6-1 and TRBJ1-5, with D maybe TRBD1 (6 bases). V dropped 3 bases and J dropped 5 bases, with 17 bases sitting between them. Per germline, CDR1 MNHNS and CDR2 SASEGT. This CDR3 contains 16 residues. The CDR3 is CASSDGPYRVDQPQHF. CDR3 sequence (DNA): TGTGCCAGCAGTGACGGCCCCTACAGGGTAGATCAGCCCCAGCATTTT.

The V gene is TRBV5-1, the J gene TRBJ2-7; D perhaps matches TRBD1 (5 bases). The CDR3 sequence is 15 residues long. The V and J ends lost 5 bases and 2 bases respectively, with 17 bases between them. Germline V gives CDR1 SGHRS, CDR2 YFSETQ. The chain's CDR3 is CASRPWVTGTYEQYF. The CDR3 DNA is TGCGCCAGCAGACCGTGGGTCACAGGAACCTACGAGCAGTACTTC. Supplemented by reference TRBV5-1 and TRBJ2-7, the full variable domain reads KAGVTQTPRYLIKTRGQQVTLSCSPISGHRSVSWYQQTPGQGLQFLFEYFSETQRNKGNFPGRFSGRQFSNSRSEMNVSTLELGDSALYLCASRPWVTGTYEQYFGPGTRLTVT.

V is TRBV19 and J is TRBJ1-2; D is ambiguous. The CDR3 totals 13 residues. V was clipped by 3 bases and J by 4 bases, with 9 bases between them. Germline CDR1 is LNHDA and CDR2 is SQIVND (reference sequence). The CDR3 spells CASSIGFSYGYTF. The CDR3 bases are TGTGCCAGTAGTATTGGCTTTTCCTATGGCTACACCTTC.

The V gene is TRBV21-1, the J gene TRBJ2-1; the table calls TRBD2, which could not be checked here. TRBV21-1 is given as a pseudogene. This CDR3 has 18 residues. The CDR3 loop reads CASSHTLALPGRYNEQFF. The CDR3 DNA reads as TGTGCCAGCAGCCACACGCTTGCCTTGCCAGGGAGGTACAATGAGCAGTTCTTC.

This clone was seen more than once but under ten times. The chain recombines TRBV5-5 with TRBJ1-2; D unresolved. This CDR3 has 13 amino acids. V shed 0 bases and J shed 2 bases, with 5 bases lying between them. CDR1 and CDR2 from the germline V gene are SGHKS and YYEKEE (reference sequence). The CDR3 loop reads CASSLDINYGYTF. CDR3 bases: TGTGCCAGCAGCTTGGACATAAACTATGGCTACACCTTC.

The chain employs TRBV7-8 and TRBJ1-4, with D uncertain. V lost 2 bases and J 10 bases, leaving 8 bases between the germline ends. The CDR3 is 12 amino acids. CDR1 and CDR2 (germline): SGHVS, FQNEAQ. The CDR3 region has the DNA TGTGCCAGCAGCTTAATCAACGGAAAACTGTTTTTT. Residues: CASSLINGKLFF. The variable domain in full, with the rest retrieved from reference TRBV7-8 and TRBJ1-4, is GAGVSQSPRYKVAKRGQDVALRCDPISGHVSLFWYQQALGQGPEFLTYFQNEAQLDKSGLPSDRFFAERPEGSVSTLKIQRTQQEDSAVYLCASSLINGKLFFGSGTQLSVL.

This rearrangement joins TRBV15 to TRBJ1-2; TRBD1 matches at 8 bases. The germline V gene has CDR1 LNHNV and CDR2 YYDKDF (reference sequence). This CDR3 is built from 16 residues. The ends lost 3 bases at V and 8 bases at J; junction bases unmatched: 14. As DNA, the CDR3 is TGTGCCACCAGCAGGCCAACACCCCAGGGGGCGGGAGGCTACACCTTC. It translates to CATSRPTPQGAGGYTF.

The chain recombines TRBV5-1 with TRBJ2-2; no clear D. The germline V gene has CDR1 SGHRS and CDR2 YFSETQ. The CDR3 is 13 residues long. Trimming stripped 3 bases from V and 1 base from J, with 4 bases between. CDR3 sequence reads: CASSSLNTGELFF. CDR3 sequence (DNA): TGCGCCAGCAGCTCACTGAACACCGGGGAGCTGTTTTTT.

This sequence joins TRBV9 and TRBJ2-7; D possibly corresponds to TRBD1 (5 bases). Germline assignment: CDR1 SGDLS and CDR2 YYNGEE. This CDR3 region has 16 residues. V was trimmed by 1 base and J by 1 base, leaving 15 bases between them. Here the CDR3 DNA reads TGTGCCAGCAGCGTACATGAACAGGCCGCTTCCTACGAGCAGTACTTC. Its translation: CASSVHEQAASYEQYF.

The chain links TRBV27 to TRBJ1-1; tentative D call: TRBD1 (5 bases). The CDR3 totals 14 residues. The V end lost 1 base, the J end lost 3 bases, and 9 bases lay between the germline ends. Germline V gene lookup returns CDR1 MNHEY and CDR2 SMNVEV (reference sequence). The CDR3 nucleotides read TGTGCCAGCAGTTTATTGGGGGGACACACTGAAGCTTTCTTT. Protein product: CASSLLGGHTEAFF.

The chain recombines TRBV5-8 with TRBJ2-2, with D possibly matching TRBD1 (6 bases). CDR1 is SGHTS and CDR2 is YDEGEE in the germline V gene. The CDR3 is 16 residues long. Trimming stripped 4 bases from V and 5 bases from J, with 18 bases between. In nucleotides, the CDR3 is TGTGCCAGCAGCCTTGTAAGACAGGAATTGACCGGGGAGCTGTTTTTT. Translated, it gives CASSLVRQELTGELFF.

This clone came up once. The V and J genes are TRBV2 and TRBJ2-5; D is perhaps TRBD1 (5 bases). The CDR3 length is 13 residues. Germline V lookup: CDR1 SNHLY, CDR2 FYNNEI. V lost 6 bases, J lost 7 bases, and 15 bases lay in between. Written as DNA, the CDR3 is TGTGCCAGCAGCCCCGACAGCTGGGGGACCCAGTACTTC. Protein: CASSPDSWGTQYF.

The chain couples TRBV4-3 to TRBJ1-1; perhaps TRBD1 as D (5 bases). This CDR3 is 15 amino acids long. The ends were cut back, 0 bases at V and 5 bases at J, with 13 bases in the middle. Germline CDR1 LGHNA, CDR2 YSLEER. The CDR3 DNA reads TGCGCCAGCAGCCAAGATCAAGGGGTTGGTACTGAAGCTTTCTTT. Protein sequence: CASSQDQGVGTEAFF.

The chain combines TRBV29-1 with TRBJ2-5; D possibly corresponds to TRBD1 (8 bases). Germline V lookup: CDR1 SQVTM, CDR2 ANQGSEA. The V and J ends lost 5 bases and 2 bases respectively, with 21 bases between them. The CDR3 spans 16 residues. The CDR3 sequence: CSVPFQDREGQETQYF. The CDR3 DNA sequence: TGCAGCGTTCCTTTCCAGGACAGGGAGGGGCAAGAGACCCAGTACTTC.

This clone was observed a few times. The chain links TRBV6-6 to TRBJ2-5; D is perhaps TRBD1 (7 bases). Trimming pared 7 bases from V and 5 bases from J, leaving 17 bases between. This CDR3 has 14 amino acids. Germline V gene sequence: CDR1 MNHNY, CDR2 SVGAGI (reference sequence). The CDR3 bases are TGTGCCAGCATTCCCCAGGGGGGCGCGGAGACCCAGTACTTC. As protein: CASIPQGGAETQYF.

Only one count was recorded for this clone. This chain uses TRBV10-3 with TRBJ2-5; the match to TRBD1 covers 11 bases. Germline V gives CDR1 ENHRY, CDR2 SYGVKD. The CDR3 runs to 13 residues. V trimming: 6 bases; J trimming: 3 bases; junction bases outside the gene matches: 0. The CDR3 nucleotides read TGTGCCATCAGGGGACAGGGGGAAGAGACCCAGTACTTC. This translates into CAIRGQGEETQYF.

This rearrangement joins TRBV7-9 to TRBJ2-1; D is ambiguous. The germline gives CDR1 SEHNR, CDR2 FQNEAQ (reference sequence). The CDR3 extends over 16 amino acids. Trimming took 5 bases from V and 0 from J, leaving 14 bases between them. The CDR3 nucleotides are TGTGCCAGCAGCCCATATGGGCAAAGCTCCTACAATGAGCAGTTCTTC. It translates to CASSPYGQSSYNEQFF. The full variable domain, rest sourced from reference TRBV7-9 and TRBJ2-1, is DTGVSQNPRHKITKRGQNVTFRCDPISEHNRLYWYRQTLGQGPEFLTYFQNEAQLEKSRLLSDRFSAERPKGSFSTLEIQRTEQGDSAMYLCASSPYGQSSYNEQFFGPGTRLTVL.